One sample yielded the 11 T cell receptor beta chains listed below, sequenced in a study of long-term antiretroviral therapy in people with HIV (dated by TCRdb to 2021 to 2024). The immunoSEQ hsTCRB v3.0 assay was used at survey level resolution to sequence the TRB variable region. TCRdb retrieved this table from immuneACCESS and kept in-frame rearrangements only. Not all clones are present; in checked studies, unresolved V genes account for under half, and no reason is known for the remainder. This sample has some 7,800 clones in its table, and over 75% of those were observed once. The ten largest make up approximately 13% of the sample. This sample comprised unsorted PBMCs, obtained about 2.5 years before starting antiretroviral therapy. The receptor source for this set is a man between 40 and 49 years old with HIV.

The rearrangement joins TRBV10-3 to TRBJ2-7, with no clear D. Germline CDR1 is ENHRY and CDR2 is SYGVKD. The CDR3 loop spans 14 amino acids. With 0 bases removed from V and 5 bases from J, the gap between germline ends came to 11 bases. CDR3: CAISESSYRNEQYF. The CDR3 bases are TGTGCCATCAGTGAGTCATCGTATAGGAACGAGCAGTACTTC.

This clone was counted a single time. The chain couples TRBV6-5 to TRBJ1-1; D gene ambiguous. V lost 7 bases and J 1 base, leaving 13 bases between the germline ends. Germline V gene data show CDR1 as MNHEY and CDR2 as SVGAGI. The CDR3 has 14 residues. The CDR3 DNA reads as TGTGCCAGCACCCCCGGGAAGTGGAACACTGAAGCTTTCTTT. Amino acids: CASTPGKWNTEAFF.

The chain links TRBV5-4 to TRBJ2-7, with 7 bases matching TRBD1. The germline gives CDR1 SGHNT, CDR2 YYREEE (reference sequence). V lost 2 bases, J lost 6 bases, and 11 bases stayed unmatched. CDR3 length equals 15 residues. In DNA form, the CDR3 reads TGTGCCAGCAGCTTCGATACAGGGGAAGCGGTCGAGCAGTACTTC. Translated, it gives CASSFDTGEAVEQYF.

The rearrangement links TRBV30 to TRBJ1-2; 10 bases are shared with TRBD1. The CDR3 totals 13 residues. Germline V gives CDR1 GTSNPN, CDR2 SVGIG (reference sequence). The junction had 2 bases not matched to a gene; V was cut back by 0 bases and J by 7 bases. CDR3 nucleotides: TGTGCCTGGAGTGTTGGGACAGGGGTTGGCTACACCTTC. Translated: CAWSVGTGVGYTF.

The chain employs TRBV28 and TRBJ1-1; possibly TRBD1 for D (6 bases). There are 14 residues in the CDR3. V lost 6 bases, J lost 0 bases, and 11 bases lay in between. The germline CDR1 and CDR2 sequences are MDHEN and SYDVKM. CDR3 DNA: TGTGCCAGCAGATCAGGGGATTTGAACACTGAAGCTTTCTTT. It specifies CASRSGDLNTEAFF.

This clone was seen just once. The chain joins TRBV21-1 to TRBJ2-7. TRBV21-1 is annotated as a pseudogene. The CDR3 spans 13 residues. The CDR3 DNA is TGTGCCAGCAGCAAAGGTGACCTCTACGAGCAGTACTTC. This gives the protein CASSKGDLYEQYF.

The chain recombines TRBV10-3 with TRBJ2-2; maybe TRBD2 (6 bases). V shed 0 bases and J shed 6 bases, with 11 bases lying between them. The length of the CDR3 is 15 residues. Germline CDR1 and CDR2: ENHRY and SYGVKD. DNA of the CDR3: TGTGCCATCAGTGAGTCCTCGGGGGTATCCGGGGAGCTGTTTTTT. Encoded protein: CAISESSGVSGELFF.

The chain combines TRBV7-8 with TRBJ1-1, with D perhaps TRBD1 (5 bases). The ends were cut back, 1 base at V and 5 bases at J, with 11 bases in the middle. Looked up from germline, CDR1 is SGHVS and CDR2 is FQNEAQ. This CDR3 region has 14 residues. DNA for the CDR3: TGTGCCAGCAGCTTAGGGGGCAGAGGGACTGAAGCTTTCTTT. This translates into CASSLGGRGTEAFF.

The chain carries TRBV6-5 and TRBJ1-4; D is undetermined. Germline V lookup: CDR1 MNHEY, CDR2 SVGAGI. This CDR3 is built from 14 residues. The V and J ends lost 8 bases and 8 bases respectively, with 18 bases between them. Written as DNA, the CDR3 is TGTGCCAGCTCTAACCTCTCCCTTAGGGAAAAACTGTTTTTT. It codes for CASSNLSLREKLFF.

This clone was detected a few times. The chain joins TRBV7-3 to TRBJ2-3; 9 positions agree with TRBD2. J was trimmed by 5 bases and V by 3 bases; bases with no gene match: 3. This CDR3 has 14 amino acids. Looked up from germline, CDR1 is SGHTA and CDR2 is FQGTGA. The CDR3 loop is CASSFAGGRDTQYF. CDR3 in DNA: TGTGCCAGCAGCTTCGCGGGGGGGCGAGATACGCAGTATTTT.

J is TRBJ2-2 and V is TRBV18; maybe TRBD1 (5 bases). V lost 4 bases and J lost 0, with 12 bases in between. The length of the CDR3 is 16 residues. Germline V lookup: CDR1 KGHSH, CDR2 LQKENI. In nucleotides, the CDR3 is TGTGCCAGCTCACTGGCCCAGGGTTCGAACACCGGGGAGCTGTTTTTT. Amino acids: CASSLAQGSNTGELFF.